This T cell receptor (beta chain) was sequenced in a study of cytomegalovirus exposure and HLA in healthy donors. At the level of the study: The 95 to 150 validation repertoires were produced on the same platform as the 650 to 800 repertoires of the first cohort. This was reported in a later analysis.

Concerning this clone: The antigen remains undetermined.

Broader study findings: Altogether, 150 or so TCR beta chains were recorded as cytomegalovirus-associated. It was found in a later analysis that first-cohort TCR clusters tended to co-occur in the 130 or so validation repertoires.

TCRdb's copy holds only in-frame clones and misses some; the assay was immunoSEQ multiplex PCR. Here the sample spans 98,000 or so clones, approximately 94% being singletons. This sequence was found in a woman under 30 in good health and CMV-seronegative. Source material: PBMCs.

The CDR3 nucleotides are TGTGCCAGCAGCACTTACAGGGGGCTCTTAGAATTGTGGGGCTACACCTTC. Residues: CASSTYRGLLELWGYTF. This rearrangement joins TRBV7-8 to TRBJ1-2; 9 bases are shared with TRBD1. After removal of 5 bases from V and 8 bases from J, the junction contained 18 bases not matched to a gene. The CDR3 totals 17 residues. Germline V gene lookup returns CDR1 SGHVS and CDR2 FQNEAQ.